The 27 T cell receptor beta chains below were found in one sample sequenced in a study of blood T cell repertoires in COVID-19. The assay was immunoSEQ multiplex PCR, and TCRdb's table has in-frame clones only and misses some. The table lists tens of thousands of clones, more than 75% of them singletons, with 7.5% to 9.5% in the top ten. The source material was peripheral blood. Receptors were obtained from a human donor in a cohort sampled during active COVID-19.

The genes are TRBV5-4 and TRBJ1-1; D ambiguous. Trimming pared 9 bases from V and 5 bases from J, leaving 14 bases between. Germline CDR1 SGHNT, CDR2 YYREEE (reference sequence). The CDR3 extends over 12 amino acids. Here the CDR3 DNA reads TGTGCCACCCACGGCCCGGGGACTGAAGCTTTCTTT. This translates into CATHGPGTEAFF.

The chain is built from TRBV9 and TRBJ2-7; 8 bases map to TRBD1. With 4 bases clipped from V and 5 bases from J, the junction kept 11 bases outside the gene matches. The germline V gene encodes CDR1 SGDLS and CDR2 YYNGEE. CDR3 length equals 15 residues. As DNA, the CDR3 is TGTGCCAGCAGCCCCCGGACAGGGATAGATCACGAGCAGTACTTC. Amino acids: CASSPRTGIDHEQYF.

The DNA of the CDR3 is TGTGCCAGCAGCTTAAGGCATTCGGGGTATAGCAATCAGCCCCAGCATTTT. It codes for CASSLRHSGYSNQPQHF. The J gene is TRBJ1-5, the V gene TRBV7-2, with D hard to call. The germline V gene has CDR1 SGHTA and CDR2 FQGNSA. V shed 2 bases and J shed 0 bases, with 14 bases lying between them. CDR3 size: 17 residues. Full variable domain (remainder filled in from reference TRBV7-2 and TRBJ1-5): GAGVSQSPSNKVTEKGKDVELRCDPISGHTALYWYRQSLGQGLEFLIYFQGNSAPDKSGLPSDRFSAERTGGSVSTLTIQRTQQEDSAVYLCASSLRHSGYSNQPQHFGDGTRLSIL.

This clone was counted a single time. The J gene is TRBJ1-3, the V gene TRBV28; the D gene is possibly TRBD1 (5 bases). V shed 8 bases and J shed 0 bases, with 14 bases lying between them. CDR1 and CDR2 (germline): MDHEN, SYDVKM. The CDR3 runs to 15 residues. The CDR3 nucleotides read TGTGCCAGCTCGGTACAGGAAGTCTCTGGAAACACCATATATTTT. Protein product: CASSVQEVSGNTIYF. Complete variable domain (other parts from reference TRBV28 and TRBJ1-3): DVKVTQSSRYLVKRTGEKVFLECVQDMDHENMFWYRQDPGLGLRLIYFSYDVKMKEKGDIPEGYSVSREKKERFSLILESASTNQTSMYLCASSVQEVSGNTIYFGEGSWLTVV.

This chain links TRBV7-2 with TRBJ2-7; 8 nucleotides align to TRBD1. This CDR3 has 15 amino acids. Germline CDR1 SGHTA, CDR2 FQGNSA. Unmatched junction bases numbered 6, after V lost 4 bases and J lost 1 base. The chain's CDR3 is CASSSRQGHSYEQYF. The CDR3 DNA sequence: TGTGCCAGCAGCTCCAGACAGGGGCATTCCTACGAGCAGTACTTC. The entire variable domain, with the rest obtained from reference TRBV7-2 and TRBJ2-7, is as follows: GAGVSQSPSNKVTEKGKDVELRCDPISGHTALYWYRQSLGQGLEFLIYFQGNSAPDKSGLPSDRFSAERTGGSVSTLTIQRTQQEDSAVYLCASSSRQGHSYEQYFGPGTRLTVT.

This sequence joins TRBV4-1 and TRBJ1-6, with 8 bases matching TRBD1. V lost 4 bases and J lost 5; bases outside the gene matches: 4. Germline loops: CDR1 MGHRA, CDR2 YSYEKL. The CDR3 has 15 residues. Here the CDR3 reads CASSPADRDNSPLHF. As DNA, the CDR3 is TGCGCCAGCAGCCCCGCGGACAGGGATAATTCACCCCTCCACTTT.

The chain links TRBV5-4 to TRBJ1-1; a weak D match, TRBD1 (5 bases). Germline V lookup: CDR1 SGHNT, CDR2 YYREEE (reference sequence). The CDR3 spans 14 residues. V lost 4 bases to trimming and J lost 4 bases, with 14 bases between them. CDR3 sequence: CASSPGLPPTEAFF. CDR3 coding DNA: TGTGCCAGCAGCCCGGGACTCCCGCCCACTGAAGCTTTCTTT. Using reference TRBV5-4 and TRBJ1-1 for the parts outside the CDR3, the full variable domain is ETGVTQSPTHLIKTRGQQVTLRCSSQSGHNTVSWYQQALGQGPQFIFQYYREEENGRGNFPPRFSGLQFPNYSSELNVNALELDDSALYLCASSPGLPPTEAFFGQGTRLTVV.

V is TRBV24-1 and J is TRBJ1-2; D possibly corresponds to TRBD1 (6 bases). V lost 4 bases, J lost 6 bases, and 11 bases lay in between. The CDR3 sequence is 13 residues long. CDR1 and CDR2 (germline): KGHDR, SFDVKD. Written as DNA, the CDR3 is TGTGCCACCAGTGACAGGGGTAATGATGGCTACACCTTC. It specifies CATSDRGNDGYTF.

The gene calls are TRBV28 and TRBJ1-4; 9 positions match TRBD1. The germline V gene encodes CDR1 MDHEN and CDR2 SYDVKM. After removal of 5 bases from V and 5 bases from J, the junction contained 6 bases not matched to a gene. This CDR3 is built from 15 residues. The CDR3 bases are TGTGCCAGCAGTAGAGGGACAGGGTGGAATGAAAAACTGTTTTTT. Its protein is CASSRGTGWNEKLFF.

V and J are TRBV3-1 (or the pseudogene TRBV3-2) and TRBJ1-2, with D possibly matching TRBD1 (6 bases). Germline V gene sequence: CDR1 LGHDT, CDR2 YNNKEL (reference sequence). V lost 7 bases to trimming and J lost 4 bases, with 10 bases between them. This CDR3 contains 12 residues. Here the CDR3 reads CASIGRGYGYTF. Written as DNA, the CDR3 is TGTGCCAGCATCGGCAGGGGCTATGGCTACACCTTC.

This clone was counted once. The rearrangement joins TRBV11-2 to TRBJ1-1; tentative D call: TRBD1 (5 bases). The CDR3 covers 17 residues. Germline-derived CDR1 and CDR2 are SGHAT and FQNNGV. V lost 4 bases and J lost 1, with 19 bases in between. CDR3 nucleotide sequence: TGTGCCAGCAGCTCGCCCAAACGGGGGTTTGAGAACACTGAAGCTTTCTTT. Protein product: CASSSPKRGFENTEAFF.

The V call is TRBV28, the J call TRBJ1-2, with D possibly being TRBD1 (5 bases). The CDR3 is 13 amino acids. The V gene's germline CDR1 is MDHEN and CDR2 SYDVKM. Trimming cost V 5 bases and J 8 bases, with 15 bases left between them. Here the CDR3 reads CASSPPAGGGYTF. The CDR3 bases are TGTGCCAGCAGTCCTCCGGCCGGGGGGGGCTACACCTTC.

The V gene is TRBV9, the J gene TRBJ2-1, with a possible D match to TRBD2 (6 bases). This CDR3 contains 14 residues. Between the trimmed V and J ends, which lost 0 bases and 6 bases, there was a span of 10 bases. Per germline, CDR1 SGDLS and CDR2 YYNGEE. The CDR3 coding sequence is TGTGCCAGCAGCGTAGGCGGGGCCGGCAATGAGCAGTTCTTC. This gives the protein CASSVGGAGNEQFF.

This chain uses TRBV19 with TRBJ1-2; 9 bases map to TRBD1. V shed 3 bases and J 2 bases; nucleotides not matched to a gene: 1. The CDR3 spans 14 residues. The germline V gene has CDR1 LNHDA and CDR2 SQIVND (reference sequence). DNA of the CDR3: TGTGCCAGTAGTATCGGACAGGGGAACTATGGCTACACCTTC. Translated: CASSIGQGNYGYTF.

The chain carries TRBV6-6 and TRBJ1-1, with 9 positions matching TRBD1. Germline lookup yields CDR1 MNHNY and CDR2 SVGAGI (reference sequence). V lost 5 bases to trimming and J lost 5 bases; unmatched junction nucleotides: 9. The length of the CDR3 is 15 residues. CDR3 bases: TGTGCCAGCAGTCCCCGGACAGGGGAGTTAACTGAAGCTTTCTTT. Protein product: CASSPRTGELTEAFF.

V is TRBV6-5 and J is TRBJ2-7, with D tentatively TRBD2 (5 bases). V lost 4 bases and J 0 bases, leaving 16 bases between the germline ends. Per germline, CDR1 MNHEY and CDR2 SVGAGI. CDR3 length equals 16 residues. CDR3 DNA: TGTGCCAGCAGTTCCTCATTGACGGACTTCTCCTACGAGCAGTACTTC. It translates to CASSSSLTDFSYEQYF.

This clone was found once. The V and J genes are TRBV12-3 or TRBV12-4 and TRBJ1-1, with 9 positions matching TRBD1. V was pared by 7 bases and J by 4 bases, with 4 bases of the junction left unmatched. This CDR3 is 13 amino acids long. The CDR3 coding sequence is TGTGCCAGCACCCTGACAGGGGGCACTGAAGCTTTCTTT. Translated: CASTLTGGTEAFF.

The chain recombines TRBV24-1 with TRBJ2-7; 7 positions agree with TRBD1. This CDR3 is built from 13 residues. J gave up 7 bases and V 4 bases, and 6 bases lay outside the gene matches. Germline-derived CDR1 and CDR2 are KGHDR and SFDVKD. The CDR3 region has the DNA TGTGCCACCAGTGAGACAGGGAGAGGGGAGCAGTACTTC. It translates to CATSETGRGEQYF.

This chain links TRBV2 with TRBJ1-6; D is undetermined. V lost 2 bases to trimming and J lost 4 bases, with 3 bases between them. CDR1 is SNHLY and CDR2 is FYNNEI in the germline V gene. The CDR3 sequence is 13 residues long. CDR3 nucleotides: TGTGCCAGCAGTGAACCTTATAATTCACCCCTCCACTTT. Amino acids: CASSEPYNSPLHF.

The chain joins TRBV5-8 to TRBJ2-7; 10 nucleotides align to TRBD1. Trimming cost V 5 bases and J 5 bases; bases outside gene matches: 10. Germline V gene lookup returns CDR1 SGHTS and CDR2 YDEGEE. This CDR3 region has 15 residues. The CDR3 nucleotides read TGTGCCAGCAGGACTAGGGGACAGGGGAGCAACGAGCAGTACTTC. Translated, it gives CASRTRGQGSNEQYF.

The chain couples TRBV2 to TRBJ2-7, with TRBD1 matching over 7 bases. The CDR3 consists of 14 residues. V lost 8 bases to trimming and J lost 3 bases; unmatched junction nucleotides: 10. From germline, CDR1 is SNHLY and CDR2 FYNNEI. The CDR3 region is CASLPGTDSYEQYF. The CDR3 DNA sequence: TGTGCCAGCCTCCCCGGGACAGACAGCTACGAGCAGTACTTC.

The rearrangement links TRBV28 to TRBJ1-2, with 11 bases that match TRBD1. V lost 3 bases, J lost 5 bases, and 11 bases stayed unmatched. Germline values: CDR1 MDHEN, CDR2 SYDVKM. CDR3 length: 17 amino acids. In DNA, the CDR3 is TGTGCCAGCAGTTTTACCGGACAGGGGGCGAGGTTGTATGGCTACACCTTC. Protein product: CASSFTGQGARLYGYTF.

V and J are TRBV27 and TRBJ1-2; D unclear. The CDR3 is 14 amino acids. V gave up 5 bases and J gave up 4 bases, with 14 bases separating them. Germline CDR1 reads MNHEY; CDR2 reads SMNVEV (reference sequence). CDR3 loop: CASSLGPRAYGYTF. In DNA, the CDR3 is TGTGCCAGCAGTCTCGGGCCGCGGGCCTATGGCTACACCTTC.

The rearrangement joins TRBV28 to TRBJ1-6; TRBD1 matches 8 bases. CDR3 length equals 16 residues. CDR1 and CDR2 (germline): MDHEN, SYDVKM. V shed 4 bases and J 6 bases; nucleotides not matched to a gene: 8. The CDR3 here is CASSSTGTGFNSPLHF. The CDR3 nucleotides are TGTGCCAGCAGTTCCACGGGGACAGGCTTTAATTCACCCCTCCACTTT.

V and J are TRBV21-1 and TRBJ2-5; TRBD2, as called in the table, went unchecked against the DNA. TRBV21-1 is flagged as a pseudogene. The length of the CDR3 is 20 residues. This chain's CDR3 is CASSKVTSGGAPVSGETQYF. The DNA of the CDR3 is TGTGCCAGCAGCAAAGTTACTAGCGGGGGGGCACCTGTGTCCGGAGAGACCCAGTACTTC.

The CDR3 bases are TGTGCCAGCAGCTTAGGGAGCTATGGCCAAAACACTGAAGCTTTCTTT. The encoded protein is CASSLGSYGQNTEAFF. The chain is built from TRBV11-2 and TRBJ1-1; D is ambiguous. V was trimmed by 1 base and J by 2 bases, leaving 14 bases between them. The CDR3 totals 16 residues. CDR1 is SGHAT, CDR2 FQNNGV, per germline.

The J gene is TRBJ1-3, the V gene TRBV21-1; the table's TRBD1 call for D was not verified on the DNA. TRBV21-1 is deemed a pseudogene. The CDR3 loop spans 17 amino acids. The CDR3 sequence is CASSTGRTGDSGNTIYF. The CDR3 DNA reads TGTGCCAGCAGCACAGGGAGGACAGGCGACTCTGGAAACACCATATATTTT.